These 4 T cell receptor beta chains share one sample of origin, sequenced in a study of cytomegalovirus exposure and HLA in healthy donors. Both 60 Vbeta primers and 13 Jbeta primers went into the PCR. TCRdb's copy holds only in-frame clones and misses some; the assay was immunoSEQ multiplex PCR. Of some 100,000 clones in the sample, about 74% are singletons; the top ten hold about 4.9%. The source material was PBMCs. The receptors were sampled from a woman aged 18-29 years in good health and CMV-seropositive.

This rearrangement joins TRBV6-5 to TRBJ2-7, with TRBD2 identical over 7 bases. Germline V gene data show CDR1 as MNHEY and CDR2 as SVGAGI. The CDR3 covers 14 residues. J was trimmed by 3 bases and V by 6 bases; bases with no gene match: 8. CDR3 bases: TGTGCCAGCAGCCCGGCCGGCGGGAGCTACGAGCAGTACTTC. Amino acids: CASSPAGGSYEQYF.

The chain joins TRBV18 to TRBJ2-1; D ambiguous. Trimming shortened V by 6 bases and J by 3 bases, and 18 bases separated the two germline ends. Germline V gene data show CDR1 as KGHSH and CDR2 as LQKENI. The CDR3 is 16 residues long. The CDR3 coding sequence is TGTGCCAGCTCTCAGAACCTAGAGGCTATCTACAATGAGCAGTTCTTC. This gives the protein CASSQNLEAIYNEQFF.

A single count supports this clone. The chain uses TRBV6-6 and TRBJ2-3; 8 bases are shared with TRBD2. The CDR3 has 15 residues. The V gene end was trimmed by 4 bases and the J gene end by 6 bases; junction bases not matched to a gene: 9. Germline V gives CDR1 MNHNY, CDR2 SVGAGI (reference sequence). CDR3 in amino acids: CASSSGGTRFDTQYF. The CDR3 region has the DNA TGTGCCAGCAGTTCCGGAGGGACTAGATTTGATACGCAGTATTTT.

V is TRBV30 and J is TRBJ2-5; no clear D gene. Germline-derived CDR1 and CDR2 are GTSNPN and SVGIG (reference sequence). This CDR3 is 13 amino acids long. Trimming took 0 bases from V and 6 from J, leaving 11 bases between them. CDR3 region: CAWSVRIKKTQYF. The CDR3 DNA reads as TGTGCCTGGAGTGTGAGGATTAAAAAGACCCAGTACTTC.